A single TCR beta chain is shown here with its context. This record belongs to a study of T-cell reconstitution after alpha-beta-depleted transplantation in children. This sample's TCRbeta library carried unique molecular identifier barcodes. In TCRdb, the PCR reads were re-called with MiXCR into one record per CDR3 protein. The sample lists about 980,000 distinct CDR3 sequences, 25% to 30% occurring once. V lost 3 bases and J 3 bases, leaving 9 bases between the germline ends. Germline assignment: CDR1 SGHRS and CDR2 YFSETQ. The CDR3 contains 13 residues. This sample comprised PBMCs, mostly from graft donor cells, obtained 360 days after TCRalphabeta/CD19-depleted stem cell transplant. This TCR came from a boy under two years old who had a stem cell transplant for SCID, so the T cells may come from the graft donor. V is TRBV5-1 and J is TRBJ2-5; D is undetermined. CDR3 residues: CASSSLNEETQYF. The CDR3, as DNA: TGCGCCAGCAGCTCCCTGAATGAAGAGACCCAGTACTTC.